The TCR beta chain described here comes from a study of blood T cells in healthy people across ages. Study-level background: Every two T cells gave about one barcoded beta molecule via template switching. Study-wide findings and caveats: With donor CMV status unknown, expanded clonotype changes were possibly confounded.

Turning to this clonotype: Its target is unknown.

A second PCR of roughly 7 to 11 cycles used a sample-barcoded 5' primer and a J-beta primer mix. TCRdb fed the 5' RACE reads into MiXCR, producing one record per CDR3 protein. The sample gives roughly 1.4 million distinct CDR3 sequences, 55% to 75% of which show up once; over 5.5% is in the top ten. CDR1 is SGHRS and CDR2 is YFSETQ in the germline V gene. This CDR3 region has 15 residues. With 2 bases removed from V and 0 bases from J, the gap between germline ends came to 12 bases. The chain joins TRBV5-1 to TRBJ2-7; D gene ambiguous. This receptor was identified in a man between 18 and 35 years old in good health. Sample: blood. The CDR3 region has the DNA TGCGCCAGCAGCTTCCGGGTCTCCGACTCCTACGAGCAGTACTTC. It yields the protein CASSFRVSDSYEQYF.